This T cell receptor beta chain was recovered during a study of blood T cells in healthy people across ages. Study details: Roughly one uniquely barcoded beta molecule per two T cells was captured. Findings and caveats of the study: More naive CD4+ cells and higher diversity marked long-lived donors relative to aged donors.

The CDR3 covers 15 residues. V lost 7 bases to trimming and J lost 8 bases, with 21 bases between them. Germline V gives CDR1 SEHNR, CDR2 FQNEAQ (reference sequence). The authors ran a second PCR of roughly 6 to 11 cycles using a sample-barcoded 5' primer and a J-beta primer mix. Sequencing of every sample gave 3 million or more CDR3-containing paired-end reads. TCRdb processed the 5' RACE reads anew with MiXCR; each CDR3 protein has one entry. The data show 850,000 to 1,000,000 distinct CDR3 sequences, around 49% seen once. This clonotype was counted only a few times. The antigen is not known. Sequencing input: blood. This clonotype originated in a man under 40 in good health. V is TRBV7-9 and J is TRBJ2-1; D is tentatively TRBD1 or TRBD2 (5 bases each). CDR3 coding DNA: TGTGCCAGCACCCTGCCGGCGGCAGGGACGGATGAGCAGTTCTTC. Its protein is CASTLPAAGTDEQFF.